One sample yielded the 30 T cell receptor beta chains listed below, sequenced in a study of beta chain features in type 1 diabetes. Their antigens are not known. Every bit of the isolated RNA underwent reverse transcription, so sequencing read expressed TCRB transcripts. Sequencing was performed with immunoSEQ multiplex PCR; in TCRdb, only in-frame clones are kept and a portion is missing. In the table there are roughly 150,000 clones, roughly 8% of which are singletons. Findings of the study overall: Among all four CD4+ subsets, Type 1 diabetes patients had TCRB CDR3s that were moderately but significantly shorter.

Sequences were obtained from central memory CD4+ T cells from blood. These receptors were obtained from a woman in her late teens or twenties with type 1 diabetes.

This chain joins TRBV4-3 and TRBJ2-5; D is unresolved. This CDR3 region has 14 residues. CDR1 is LGHNA, CDR2 YSLEER, per germline. V was trimmed by 0 bases and J by 6 bases, leaving 11 bases between them. CDR3 sequence: CASSQDHEVQTQYF. In DNA, the CDR3 is TGCGCCAGCAGCCAAGATCACGAGGTACAGACCCAGTACTTC.

This clone has more than one count but fewer than ten. The V and J genes are TRBV2 and TRBJ2-6; D not resolved. CDR1 is SNHLY, CDR2 FYNNEI, per germline. Trimming stripped 9 bases from V and 2 bases from J, with 8 bases between. This CDR3 is built from 13 residues. The CDR3 loop reads CASANAGANVLTF. CDR3 DNA: TGTGCCAGTGCGAACGCTGGGGCCAACGTCCTGACTTTC. The entire variable domain, with the rest obtained from reference TRBV2 and TRBJ2-6, is as follows: EPEVTQTPSHQVTQMGQEVILRCVPISNHLYFYWYRQILGQKVEFLVSFYNNEISEKSEIFDDQFSVERPDGSNFTLKIRSTKLEDSAMYFCASANAGANVLTFGAGSRLTVL.

This clone was counted at least ten times. This rearrangement joins TRBV5-1 to TRBJ2-1; TRBD2 agrees at 16 bases. The CDR3 runs to 18 residues. J gave up 5 bases and V 3 bases, and 8 bases lay outside the gene matches. Germline CDR1 SGHRS, CDR2 YFSETQ. The DNA of the CDR3 is TGCGCCAGCAGCTGGACGGGACTAGCGGGAGGGGGGAACAATGAGCAGTTCTTC. Translating gives CASSWTGLAGGGNNEQFF.

J is TRBJ2-5 and V is TRBV5-1; possibly TRBD2 for D (6 bases). The CDR3 has 12 residues. The ends were cut back, 4 bases at V and 7 bases at J, with 11 bases in the middle. Germline V gene data show CDR1 as SGHRS and CDR2 as YFSETQ. The CDR3 here is CASSVQGGTQYF. The CDR3 DNA follows: TGCGCCAGCAGCGTTCAGGGAGGGACCCAGTACTTC.

This clone showed up just a few times. The rearrangement joins TRBV4-3 to TRBJ1-1; no reliable D call. V dropped 0 bases and J dropped 4 bases, with 9 bases sitting between them. Germline V gene data show CDR1 as LGHNA and CDR2 as YSLEER. This CDR3 is built from 14 residues. Here the CDR3 reads CASSQDFRGTEAFF. The CDR3 DNA sequence: TGCGCCAGCAGCCAAGATTTCCGGGGCACTGAAGCTTTCTTT.

This rearrangement joins TRBV6-5 to TRBJ2-7; TRBD1 matches at 7 bases. Germline V gives CDR1 MNHEY, CDR2 SVGAGI. The length of the CDR3 is 14 residues. V shed 6 bases and J 6 bases; nucleotides not matched to a gene: 11. For the CDR3, the DNA is TGTGCCAGCAGCCTTAAAACAGGGGCCGGCGAGCAGTACTTC. Protein: CASSLKTGAGEQYF.

This clone was counted between two and nine times. This chain links TRBV11-2 with TRBJ1-1; 9 nucleotides match TRBD1. V lost 5 bases and J lost 8; bases outside the gene matches: 6. The V gene's germline CDR1 is SGHAT and CDR2 FQNNGV. The CDR3 totals 13 residues. This CDR3 reads CASSPPGQGEAFF. Here the CDR3 DNA reads TGTGCCAGCAGCCCACCGGGACAGGGAGAAGCTTTCTTT.

This clone appeared a few times. The chain carries TRBV7-3 and TRBJ1-5, with TRBD1 identical over 8 bases. This CDR3 has 15 residues. The germline V gene encodes CDR1 SGHTA and CDR2 FQGTGA. The V segment lost 2 bases and the J segment 6 bases; nucleotides outside the gene matches: 6. The CDR3 is CASSLPDRGVQPQHF. For the CDR3, the DNA is TGTGCCAGCAGCTTACCCGACAGGGGCGTTCAGCCCCAGCATTTT.

This clone was counted only a few times. The chain carries TRBV30 and TRBJ1-4; weak D call: TRBD1 (6 bases). The CDR3 contains 14 residues. Per germline, CDR1 GTSNPN and CDR2 SVGIG (reference sequence). Trimming stripped 0 bases from V and 8 bases from J, with 13 bases between. CDR3 protein: CAWSVGGATEKLFF. CDR3 sequence (DNA): TGTGCCTGGAGTGTGGGGGGGGCCACAGAAAAACTGTTTTTT.

The chain combines TRBV6-5 with TRBJ2-2; possible D gene TRBD1, 6 bases. Trimming stripped 6 bases from V and 3 bases from J, with 11 bases between. Germline CDR1 is MNHEY and CDR2 is SVGAGI. This CDR3 has 14 residues. The CDR3 DNA is TGTGCCAGCAGCAGATACAGGGACACCGGGGAGCTGTTTTTT. Encoded protein: CASSRYRDTGELFF.

A few counts support this clone. The chain couples TRBV18 to TRBJ2-7; 8 bases are a match to TRBD1. With 3 bases clipped from V and 6 bases from J, the junction kept 7 bases outside the gene matches. Germline V gene data show CDR1 as KGHSH and CDR2 as LQKENI. The CDR3 is 14 residues long. The chain's CDR3 is CASSPSQGAVEQYF. As DNA, the CDR3 is TGTGCCAGCTCACCGAGTCAGGGGGCGGTCGAGCAGTACTTC.

The rearrangement links TRBV30 to TRBJ1-5; no clear D gene. The CDR3 spans 13 residues. The germline V gene has CDR1 GTSNPN and CDR2 SVGIG (reference sequence). Trimming shortened V by 8 bases and J by 3 bases, and 14 bases separated the two germline ends. This CDR3 is CALSRGDNQPQHF. CDR3 DNA: TGTGCCCTCTCCCGGGGTGACAATCAGCCCCAGCATTTT.

The V call is TRBV28, the J call TRBJ1-5; no clear D. Germline V gene sequence: CDR1 MDHEN, CDR2 SYDVKM. The CDR3 loop spans 12 amino acids. Trimming cost V 8 bases and J 3 bases, with 8 bases left between them. The CDR3 is CASYTNNQPQHF. Written as DNA, the CDR3 is TGTGCCAGCTATACTAACAATCAGCCCCAGCATTTT.

The chain is built from TRBV2 and TRBJ2-7, with D possibly TRBD1 on 5 matching bases. Germline lookup yields CDR1 SNHLY and CDR2 FYNNEI. There are 14 residues in the CDR3. The ends were cut back, 2 bases at V and 6 bases at J, with 14 bases in the middle. The CDR3 bases are TGTGCCAGCAGTGAACAGGGCAGAGATGGCGAGCAGTACTTC. Its translation is CASSEQGRDGEQYF.

Only a few counts were recorded for this clone. This sequence joins TRBV5-4 and TRBJ1-3; D is possibly TRBD1 (6 bases). From germline, CDR1 is SGHNT and CDR2 YYREEE (reference sequence). V lost 10 bases to trimming and J lost 0 bases, with 11 bases between them. This CDR3 region has 13 residues. The CDR3, as DNA: TGTGCCGCCGGGGACATCTCTGGAAACACCATATATTTT. It specifies CAAGDISGNTIYF.

With respect to this clone: The same CDR3 can be traced to other DNA sequences in this sample. The chain links TRBV11-2 to TRBJ1-4; 8 nucleotides agree with TRBD1. In germline, CDR1 is SGHAT, CDR2 FQNNGV. The CDR3 contains 15 residues. The junction had 10 bases not matched to a gene; V was cut back by 5 bases and J by 8 bases. CDR3 nucleotides: TGTGCCAGCAGCCTATCAACAGGGGGAAGCGAAAAACTGTTTTTT. Amino acids: CASSLSTGGSEKLFF.

This clone occurred a few times. The V call is TRBV15, the J call TRBJ1-2, with 7 bases aligning to TRBD1. The CDR3 sequence is 15 residues long. V trimming: 4 bases; J trimming: 9 bases; junction bases outside the gene matches: 14. Germline V gene lookup returns CDR1 LNHNV and CDR2 YYDKDF (reference sequence). The CDR3 DNA is TGTGCCACCAGCAAAAGGGACAGTCCCCTCGGGAGCTACACCTTC. Amino acids: CATSKRDSPLGSYTF.

The chain has TRBV30 and TRBJ1-5; TRBD1 aligns across 11 bases. CDR1 and CDR2 (germline): GTSNPN, SVGIG (reference sequence). With V trimmed by 6 bases and J by 7 bases, 8 bases remained unmatched. CDR3 length equals 14 residues. CDR3 region: CACTQGQGVQPQHF. The CDR3 coding sequence is TGTGCCTGCACCCAGGGACAGGGGGTACAGCCCCAGCATTTT.

J is TRBJ2-2 and V is TRBV5-6; TRBD2 aligns across 7 bases. V gave up 2 bases and J gave up 5 bases; unmatched junction bases: 6. The CDR3 has 15 amino acids. The germline gives CDR1 SGHDT, CDR2 YYEEEE. In DNA form, the CDR3 reads TGTGCCAGCAGCTTTGGGGCGGGAGTTACCGGGGAGCTGTTTTTT. This encodes CASSFGAGVTGELFF.

This chain connects TRBV11-3 to TRBJ2-1; 9 bases match TRBD2. V gave up 1 base and J gave up 7 bases; unmatched junction bases: 8. Germline V gene sequence: CDR1 SGHNT, CDR2 YENEEA. This CDR3 comprises 16 residues. The CDR3 DNA is TGTGCCAGCAGCTTAGGGGATAGCGGGAGCTATAATGAGCAGTTCTTC. Translation gives CASSLGDSGSYNEQFF.

The table lists this clone with a few counts. The chain links TRBV14 to TRBJ1-3, with D uncertain. Deletions cut 3 bases from V and 2 bases from J, with 14 bases between. This CDR3 has 16 amino acids. Germline CDR1 SGHDN, CDR2 FVKESK. CDR3 sequence reads: CASSHPGSTTGNTIYF. DNA of the CDR3: TGTGCCAGCAGCCATCCGGGGTCAACTACTGGAAACACCATATATTTT.

This clone was recorded at least ten times. The CDR3 is CSVDSDSSSDTQYF. DNA for the CDR3: TGCAGCGTTGACAGTGATAGCAGTTCGGATACGCAGTATTTT. The J gene is TRBJ2-3, the V gene TRBV29-1; no clear D. This CDR3 is 14 amino acids long. CDR1 and CDR2 (germline): SQVTM, ANQGSEA. Deletions cut 3 bases from V and 6 bases from J, with 16 bases between.

The chain employs TRBV28 and TRBJ2-3; 13 bases are shared with TRBD2. V lost 8 bases, J lost 3 bases, and 2 bases stayed unmatched. Germline assignment: CDR1 MDHEN and CDR2 SYDVKM. The length of the CDR3 is 14 residues. The CDR3 DNA sequence: TGTGCCAGCGGGACTAGCGGGGAGACAGATACGCAGTATTTT. This gives the protein CASGTSGETDTQYF.

The rearrangement links TRBV6-5 to TRBJ2-5; TRBD2 is a possible D gene (5 bases). The CDR3 sequence is 12 residues long. From germline, CDR1 is MNHEY and CDR2 SVGAGI. Trimming pared 10 bases from V and 4 bases from J, leaving 13 bases between. The CDR3 DNA is TGTGCCACCCTCGGAGGCGGAGAGACCCAGTACTTC. Protein: CATLGGGETQYF.

This clone was observed a handful of times. The chain recombines TRBV28 with TRBJ2-6; D is ambiguous. The CDR3 consists of 15 residues. CDR1 MDHEN and CDR2 SYDVKM come from the germline V gene. V lost 6 bases and J 0 bases, leaving 9 bases between the germline ends. DNA of the CDR3: TGTGCCAGCAGGACACACAGCTCTGGGGCCAACGTCCTGACTTTC. Translating it yields CASRTHSSGANVLTF. The variable domain in full, completed from reference TRBV28 and TRBJ2-6, reads DVKVTQSSRYLVKRTGEKVFLECVQDMDHENMFWYRQDPGLGLRLIYFSYDVKMKEKGDIPEGYSVSREKKERFSLILESASTNQTSMYLCASRTHSSGANVLTFGAGSRLTVL.

This chain uses TRBV28 with TRBJ2-3; 8 positions agree with TRBD2. V trimming: 5 bases; J trimming: 1 base; junction bases outside the gene matches: 8. Germline V CDR1 and CDR2: MDHEN, SYDVKM. The CDR3 is 16 amino acids. The CDR3 DNA sequence: TGTGCCAGCAGTCCACACAGCGGGAGTGGCACAGATACGCAGTATTTT. It is translated as CASSPHSGSGTDTQYF.

This clone was seen a few times. V and J are TRBV27 and TRBJ1-3; D is perhaps TRBD1 (6 bases). From germline, CDR1 is MNHEY and CDR2 SMNVEV (reference sequence). The CDR3 sequence is 17 residues long. V was clipped by 5 bases and J by 0 bases, with 17 bases between them. The CDR3 nucleotides read TGTGCCAGCAGTCCTCGACAGGATACTTTCTCTGGAAACACCATATATTTT. Translation: CASSPRQDTFSGNTIYF.

The table lists this clone with a few counts. This chain links TRBV7-8 with TRBJ1-4; D unresolved. The CDR3 runs to 15 residues. Germline V gene data show CDR1 as SGHVS and CDR2 as FQNEAQ. V dropped 0 bases and J dropped 7 bases, with 12 bases sitting between them. CDR3 in amino acids: CASSLATGGIEKLFF. DNA of the CDR3: TGTGCCAGCAGCTTAGCCACGGGAGGGATTGAAAAACTGTTTTTT.

This chain connects TRBV11-2 to TRBJ2-7, with 13 bases aligning to TRBD2. The CDR3 loop spans 15 amino acids. The V gene's germline CDR1 is SGHAT and CDR2 FQNNGV. V shed 5 bases, J shed 5 bases, and the junction held 6 bases outside the gene matches. CDR3 sequence: CASSILAGGPNEQYF. Here the CDR3 DNA reads TGTGCCAGCAGCATACTAGCGGGGGGGCCGAACGAGCAGTACTTC.

The rearrangement links TRBV5-1 to TRBJ2-1, with a possible D match to TRBD2 (5 bases). Germline V gene lookup returns CDR1 SGHRS and CDR2 YFSETQ. The V gene lost 0 bases and the J gene lost 6 bases, with 7 bases spanning the gap. The CDR3 is made up of 13 amino acids. The CDR3 spells CASSLASSNEQFF. The CDR3 DNA reads TGCGCCAGCAGCTTGGCTAGCTCCAATGAGCAGTTCTTC.